The present T cell receptor (beta chain) was sequenced within a study of blood T cells in healthy people across ages. Together with a sample-barcoded 5' primer, a J-beta primer mix was included in a second PCR lasting roughly 6 to 12 cycles. TCRdb ran MiXCR on the 5' RACE reads and lists one entry per CDR3 protein. The table lists 1.5 million to 2 million distinct CDR3 sequences, 49% of them singletons. V was clipped by 0 bases and J by 2 bases, with 10 bases between them. The CDR3 length is 15 residues. Germline CDR1 MGHRA, CDR2 YSYEKL. Each individual donor underwent a draw of approximately 9.8 milliliters of peripheral blood.

The sequence was collected from a woman aged 40 to 50 in good health. The sample was blood. V usage is TRBV4-1 and J usage is TRBJ1-2; D is possibly TRBD1 (5 bases). CDR3 amino acids: CASSQDWDGNYGYTF. The CDR3 bases are TGCGCCAGCAGCCAAGATTGGGACGGAAACTATGGCTACACCTTC.